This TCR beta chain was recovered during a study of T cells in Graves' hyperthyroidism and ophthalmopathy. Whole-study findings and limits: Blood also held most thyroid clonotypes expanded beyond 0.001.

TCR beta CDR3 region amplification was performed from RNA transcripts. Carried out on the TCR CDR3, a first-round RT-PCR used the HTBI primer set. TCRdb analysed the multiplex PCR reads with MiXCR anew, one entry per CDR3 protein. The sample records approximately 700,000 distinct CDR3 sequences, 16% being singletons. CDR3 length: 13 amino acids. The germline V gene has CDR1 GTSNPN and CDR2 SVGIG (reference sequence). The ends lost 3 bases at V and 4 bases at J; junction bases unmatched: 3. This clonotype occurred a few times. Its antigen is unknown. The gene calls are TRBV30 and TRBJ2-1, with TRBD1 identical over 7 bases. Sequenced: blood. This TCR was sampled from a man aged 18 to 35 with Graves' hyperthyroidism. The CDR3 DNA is TGTGCCTGGAGCCGGGACAGATACAATGAGCAGTTCTTC. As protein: CAWSRDRYNEQFF.